These 9 T cell receptor beta chains came from one sample sequenced in a study of blood T cell repertoires in COVID-19. Repertoires were generated with immunoSEQ multiplex PCR, while TCRdb's copy carries only in-frame clones and drops some. The table shows about 170,000 clones, with roughly 84% occurring only once. The sample consisted of peripheral blood. These receptors all stem from a woman in her sixties or seventies with COVID-19, enrolled during active disease.

V usage is TRBV9 and J usage is TRBJ1-1; TRBD1 is a possible D gene (5 bases). Germline CDR1 reads SGDLS; CDR2 reads YYNGEE. This CDR3 is 13 amino acids long. V was clipped by 4 bases and J by 2 bases, with 9 bases between them. The CDR3 protein is CASSFQGNTEAFF. The CDR3 bases are TGTGCCAGCAGCTTCCAGGGAAACACTGAAGCTTTCTTT.

This clone was seen only a few times. The gene calls are TRBV3-1 (or the pseudogene TRBV3-2) and TRBJ1-6; TRBD1 agrees at 9 bases. V dropped 4 bases and J dropped 9; count of bases not matched to a gene: 7. The V gene's germline CDR1 is LGHDT and CDR2 YNNKEL (reference sequence). The CDR3 length is 15 residues. Here the CDR3 DNA reads TGTGCCAGCAGCCCTTCGGACAGGGGAGCTTCACCCCTCCACTTT. Translated: CASSPSDRGASPLHF.

V usage is TRBV29-1 and J usage is TRBJ1-2; no clear D. Trimming stripped 1 base from V and 8 bases from J, with 14 bases between. CDR1 is SQVTM, CDR2 ANQGSEA, per germline. This CDR3 is 13 amino acids long. The CDR3 nucleotides read TGCAGCGTTGAAGGGTCTTTCCTCGGGGGCTACACCTTC. Translation: CSVEGSFLGGYTF.

This sequence joins TRBV11-2 and TRBJ2-7; TRBD1 aligns across 7 bases. There are 13 residues in the CDR3. V lost 10 bases, J lost 0 bases, and 6 bases stayed unmatched. The germline gives CDR1 SGHAT, CDR2 FQNNGV. This CDR3 reads CATQGENSYEQYF. CDR3 DNA: TGTGCCACTCAGGGGGAAAACTCCTACGAGCAGTACTTC.

This clone was detected once. The V gene is TRBV12-3 or TRBV12-4, the J gene TRBJ2-5, with 8 bases that match TRBD2. This CDR3 has 13 residues. V shed 10 bases, J shed 1 base, and the junction held 5 bases outside the gene matches. The CDR3 DNA reads as TGTGCCACCAGCGGGGGTTTCCAAGAGACCCAGTACTTC. This translates into CATSGGFQETQYF.

The V gene is TRBV29-1, the J gene TRBJ1-2, with a possible D match to TRBD1 (6 bases). V lost 4 bases and J lost 0, with 21 bases in between. This CDR3 has 17 amino acids. The germline gives CDR1 SQVTM, CDR2 ANQGSEA. The CDR3 sequence is CSVGLSAGALSNYGYTF. The CDR3 region has the DNA TGCAGCGTTGGATTGTCGGCAGGGGCGCTTTCTAACTATGGCTACACCTTC.

V gene TRBV5-5 combines with J gene TRBJ1-3; D not resolved. This CDR3 spans 15 amino acids. The V gene lost 4 bases and the J gene lost 0 bases, with 11 bases spanning the gap. Germline lookup yields CDR1 SGHKS and CDR2 YYEKEE (reference sequence). The CDR3 loop reads CASSRTTNSGNTIYF. For the CDR3, the DNA is TGTGCCAGCAGCCGTACCACAAACTCTGGAAACACCATATATTTT. Supplemented by reference TRBV5-5 and TRBJ1-3, the full variable domain reads DAGVTQSPTHLIKTRGQQVTLRCSPISGHKSVSWYQQVLGQGPQFIFQYYEKEERGRGNFPDRFSARQFPNYSSELNVNALLLGDSALYLCASSRTTNSGNTIYFGEGSWLTVV.

The chain recombines TRBV28 with TRBJ1-1, with TRBD1 as a possible D gene (5 bases). V lost 3 bases and J 8 bases, leaving 13 bases between the germline ends. Germline values: CDR1 MDHEN, CDR2 SYDVKM. CDR3 size: 13 residues. The CDR3 nucleotides are TGTGCCAGCAGTTTGGAGGGGATTAGAGAAGCTTTCTTT. Translating it yields CASSLEGIREAFF.

This rearrangement joins TRBV19 to TRBJ2-1; 9 bases match TRBD1. The germline gives CDR1 LNHDA, CDR2 SQIVND (reference sequence). Trimming at V came to 4 bases and at J to 5 bases, leaving 3 bases not matched to a gene. The CDR3 sequence is 14 residues long. This chain's CDR3 is CASSRDRANNEQFF. CDR3 DNA sequence: TGTGCCAGTAGTAGGGACAGGGCCAACAATGAGCAGTTCTTC.